The 25 T cell receptor beta chains below were found in one sample sequenced in a study of beta chain features in type 1 diabetes. General study findings and limits: For Type 1 diabetes patients, all four CD4+ subsets carried TCRB CDR3s that were moderately but significantly shorter.

Their recognized antigens are unknown. As every portion of the isolated RNA was reverse transcribed, the sequencing read expressed TCRB transcripts. The assay was immunoSEQ multiplex PCR, and TCRdb's table has in-frame clones only and misses some. The sample shows almost 350,000 clones, roughly a tenth of them seen only once. The specimen was central memory CD4+ T cells from blood. These receptors were collected from a man aged 25 to 45 with type 1 diabetes.

The V call is TRBV4-3, the J call TRBJ2-2; the D gene is possibly TRBD1 (5 bases). The CDR3 is 16 amino acids. The germline CDR1 and CDR2 sequences are LGHNA and YSLEER. Trimming pared 0 bases from V and 4 bases from J, leaving 12 bases between. CDR3 amino acids: CASSQDLARVTGELFF. CDR3 sequence (DNA): TGCGCCAGCAGCCAAGATCTCGCCAGGGTCACCGGGGAGCTGTTTTTT.

This clone was seen a few times. This rearrangement joins TRBV18 to TRBJ2-2, with D perhaps TRBD2 (7 bases). The CDR3 runs to 16 residues. CDR1 is KGHSH, CDR2 LQKENI, per germline. V gave up 0 bases and J gave up 7 bases, with 15 bases separating them. The CDR3: CASSPPGGRQIGELFF. The CDR3 nucleotides read TGTGCCAGCTCACCACCGGGGGGGCGCCAGATCGGGGAGCTGTTTTTT.

This clone was recorded a few times. The chain employs TRBV7-6 and TRBJ1-1; 8 bases are a match to TRBD1. The CDR3 runs to 16 residues. With V trimmed by 4 bases and J by 5 bases, 12 bases remained unmatched. Germline V gene sequence: CDR1 SGHVS, CDR2 FNYEAQ. CDR3 sequence (DNA): TGTGCCAGCAGCTCACAGACCAGGGGGCAAGGGACTGAAGCTTTCTTT. This sequence encodes CASSSQTRGQGTEAFF.

This clone was seen a handful of times. Other DNA sequences in the sample encode the same CDR3. The chain links TRBV20-1 to TRBJ2-7; D is ambiguous. The CDR3 contains 11 residues. Germline V gene lookup returns CDR1 DFQATT and CDR2 SNEGSKA (reference sequence). The V gene lost 5 bases and the J gene lost 1 base, with 6 bases spanning the gap. The CDR3: CSAGDSYEQYF. For the CDR3, the DNA is TGCAGTGCTGGGGATTCCTACGAGCAGTACTTC.

This clone was seen repeatedly, ten times or more. Other DNA variants within this sample encode the same CDR3. The chain employs TRBV5-1 and TRBJ2-1; TRBD2 matches 9 bases. CDR1 SGHRS and CDR2 YFSETQ come from the germline V gene. The trim removed 3 bases at V and 10 bases at J, leaving 8 bases unmatched. The CDR3 is 14 amino acids. The CDR3 sequence: CASSSGGGAREQFF. The CDR3 DNA sequence: TGCGCCAGCAGCTCTGGCGGGGGGGCGAGGGAGCAGTTCTTC.

The V call is TRBV5-6, the J call TRBJ2-7; TRBD2 might be the D (5 bases). Germline loops: CDR1 SGHDT, CDR2 YYEEEE. V was trimmed by 2 bases and J by 0 bases, leaving 12 bases between them. The CDR3 spans 15 residues. The CDR3 DNA sequence: TGTGCCAGCAGCTTTACCCCGGGAAGCTCCTACGAGCAGTACTTC. Its translation: CASSFTPGSSYEQYF.

The rearrangement links TRBV29-1 to TRBJ1-1, with D possibly being TRBD1 (6 bases). The CDR3 contains 11 residues. CDR1 and CDR2 from the germline V gene are SQVTM and ANQGSEA. Between the trimmed V and J ends, which lost 3 bases and 9 bases, there was a span of 11 bases. CDR3 coding DNA: TGCAGCGTTGATTCAGGGGATAAAGCTTTCTTT. The encoded protein is CSVDSGDKAFF.

This chain uses TRBV18 with TRBJ2-1, with TRBD2 identical over 7 bases. V dropped 6 bases and J dropped 4; count of bases not matched to a gene: 9. The CDR3 is 15 amino acids. Germline V gene lookup returns CDR1 KGHSH and CDR2 LQKENI. For the CDR3, the DNA is TGTGCCAGCTCGCGATCTAGCGGAGAGTACAATGAGCAGTTCTTC. Its translation: CASSRSSGEYNEQFF.

This clone has just a few counts. The chain couples TRBV11-2 to TRBJ2-7; D uncertain. Trimming left V 3 bases short and J 1 base short, with 7 bases between. Germline V gene lookup returns CDR1 SGHAT and CDR2 FQNNGV. The CDR3 sequence is 13 residues long. The CDR3 bases are TGTGCCAGCAGCTTCAGGCTTTCCTACGAGCAGTACTTC. Amino acids: CASSFRLSYEQYF.

This clone was seen a few times. This rearrangement joins TRBV30 to TRBJ2-3, with D unclear. V lost 0 bases to trimming and J lost 4 bases, with 17 bases between them. The CDR3 has 16 residues. The germline V gene has CDR1 GTSNPN and CDR2 SVGIG (reference sequence). CDR3 DNA sequence: TGTGCCTGGAGTGTACTTAACCGCCGGATAGCAGATACGCAGTATTTT. This codes for CAWSVLNRRIADTQYF.

V usage is TRBV7-2 and J usage is TRBJ1-1; TRBD1 agrees at 8 bases. Per the germline V gene, CDR1 is SGHTA and CDR2 is FQGNSA. J was trimmed by 2 bases and V by 10 bases; bases with no gene match: 9. This CDR3 spans 14 amino acids. For the CDR3, the DNA is TGTGCCACCGACCGACAGGGGCTTAACACTGAAGCTTTCTTT. It yields the protein CATDRQGLNTEAFF.

The chain joins TRBV7-9 to TRBJ2-3; TRBD2 agrees at 11 bases. CDR1 is SEHNR, CDR2 FQNEAQ, per germline (reference sequence). The CDR3 spans 16 residues. V dropped 5 bases and J dropped 4; count of bases not matched to a gene: 8. CDR3 region: CASSATSGGRPDTQYF. In nucleotides, the CDR3 is TGTGCCAGCAGCGCCACTAGCGGGGGCCGTCCAGATACGCAGTATTTT.

This clone turned up a few times. The J gene is TRBJ1-1, the V gene TRBV6-1; TRBD1 is a possible D gene (6 bases). Germline CDR1 MNHNS, CDR2 SASEGT. There are 14 residues in the CDR3. V was pared by 2 bases and J by 5 bases, with 12 bases between. CDR3 nucleotides: TGTGCCAGCAGTGAATCGGGGGCTAGGACTGAAGCTTTCTTT. It codes for CASSESGARTEAFF.

The chain uses TRBV5-6 and TRBJ2-3; tentatively, D is TRBD1 or TRBD2 (7 bases each). The CDR3 totals 17 residues. CDR1 SGHDT and CDR2 YYEEEE come from the germline V gene. Trimming removed 4 bases from V and 5 bases from J, with 23 bases in between. This CDR3 is CASSDLTGEGVIDTQYF. In nucleotides, the CDR3 is TGTGCCAGCAGCGACCTAACAGGGGAGGGAGTGATAGATACGCAGTATTTT.

CDR3 nucleotides: TGTGCCAGCAGCATGATACAGGGGTCAAGTGAAGCTTTCTTT. Its translation: CASSMIQGSSEAFF. The chain combines TRBV5-6 with TRBJ1-1; 7 nucleotides line up with TRBD1. Trimming took 4 bases from V and 7 from J; bases not matched to a gene: 10. Germline assignment: CDR1 SGHDT and CDR2 YYEEEE. The CDR3 has 14 residues.

This clone has a handful of counts. The rearrangement links TRBV7-2 to TRBJ2-5; 8 bases fit TRBD2. In germline, CDR1 is SGHTA, CDR2 FQGNSA. V dropped 5 bases and J dropped 7; count of bases not matched to a gene: 12. This CDR3 spans 15 amino acids. The CDR3 DNA reads TGTGCCAGCAGCACCCACTCGGCCGGGGGGGCGACCCAGTACTTC. It translates to CASSTHSAGGATQYF. Drawing the rest from reference TRBV7-2 and TRBJ2-5, the complete variable domain is GAGVSQSPSNKVTEKGKDVELRCDPISGHTALYWYRQSLGQGLEFLIYFQGNSAPDKSGLPSDRFSAERTGGSVSTLTIQRTQQEDSAVYLCASSTHSAGGATQYFGPGTRLLVL.

This clone was detected only a few times. V and J are TRBV7-9 and TRBJ1-3; D unclear. Between the trimmed V and J ends, which lost 4 bases and 4 bases, there was a span of 11 bases. This CDR3 comprises 14 residues. Looked up from germline, CDR1 is SEHNR and CDR2 is FQNEAQ (reference sequence). This CDR3 is CASSSVGEGNTIYF. The CDR3 nucleotides read TGTGCCAGCAGCTCCGTAGGCGAGGGAAACACCATATATTTT.

In its sample, this clone was seen a few times. The chain has TRBV7-9 and TRBJ1-1, with unresolved D. Per the germline V gene, CDR1 is SEHNR and CDR2 is FQNEAQ (reference sequence). Between the trimmed V and J ends, which lost 1 base and 4 bases, there was a span of 13 bases. The CDR3 is 15 amino acids. The DNA of the CDR3 is TGTGCCAGCAGCTTAGTTCCTCTTCGGGGCACTGAAGCTTTCTTT. As protein: CASSLVPLRGTEAFF.

This clone has just a few counts. V usage is TRBV9 and J usage is TRBJ2-7; 7 nucleotides match TRBD1. Germline loops: CDR1 SGDLS, CDR2 YYNGEE. The CDR3 spans 16 residues. V shed 4 bases, J shed 0 bases, and the junction held 10 bases outside the gene matches. The CDR3 protein is CASSPRTGLSSYEQYF. The CDR3 bases are TGTGCCAGCAGCCCTCGGACAGGCCTGAGCTCCTACGAGCAGTACTTC.

V usage is TRBV25-1 and J usage is TRBJ1-1; tentative D call: TRBD1 (6 bases). Trimming pared 2 bases from V and 4 bases from J, leaving 14 bases between. The germline CDR1 and CDR2 sequences are MGHDK and SYGVNS. This CDR3 comprises 15 residues. This CDR3 is CASSETLGGGTEAFF. DNA for the CDR3: TGTGCCAGCAGTGAAACGCTGGGAGGGGGCACTGAAGCTTTCTTT.

This clone was counted between two and nine times. The sample carries other DNA sequences with the same CDR3. The genes are TRBV11-2 and TRBJ2-6; D may be TRBD2 (5 bases). Trimming removed 4 bases at V and 2 bases at J, with 9 bases between. Germline lookup yields CDR1 SGHAT and CDR2 FQNNGV. CDR3 length equals 15 residues. CDR3 in DNA: TGTGCCAGCAGCTCCGAGGGTACTGGGGCCAACGTCCTGACTTTC. It yields the protein CASSSEGTGANVLTF.

About this clone itself: Different DNA sequences within this sample yield the same CDR3. The chain's CDR3 is CASSPAGERQPQHF. For the CDR3, the DNA is TGTGCCAGCTCACCCGCTGGGGAACGTCAGCCCCAGCATTTT. This chain joins TRBV18 and TRBJ1-5; D remains unclear. V shed 3 bases and J shed 6 bases, with 12 bases lying between them. Germline CDR1 and CDR2: KGHSH and LQKENI. This CDR3 has 14 residues.

This clone was seen a few times. This chain uses TRBV2 with TRBJ1-5; no firm D call. This CDR3 comprises 14 residues. The germline V gene has CDR1 SNHLY and CDR2 FYNNEI. V dropped 5 bases and J dropped 4 bases, with 12 bases sitting between them. CDR3 region: CASSTDGGNQPQHF. In nucleotides, the CDR3 is TGTGCCAGCAGTACGGACGGAGGAAATCAGCCCCAGCATTTT.

This chain uses TRBV15 with TRBJ2-5; 7 bases match TRBD1. Per the germline V gene, CDR1 is LNHNV and CDR2 is YYDKDF (reference sequence). The CDR3 sequence is 15 residues long. Trimming took 0 bases from V and 2 from J; bases not matched to a gene: 3. The CDR3 loop reads CATSRDSGQQETQYF. For the CDR3, the DNA is TGTGCCACCAGCAGAGACTCGGGACAGCAAGAGACCCAGTACTTC.

The rearrangement uses TRBV7-8 and TRBJ2-7, with a tentative D call TRBD1 (6 bases). V lost 2 bases, J lost 1 base, and 9 bases lay in between. Germline CDR1 SGHVS, CDR2 FQNEAQ. The CDR3 has 14 residues. CDR3 loop: CASSLHRDSYEQYF. The CDR3 DNA reads as TGTGCCAGCAGCTTACACAGGGATTCCTACGAGCAGTACTTC. Full variable domain (rest looked up from reference TRBV7-8 and TRBJ2-7): GAGVSQSPRYKVAKRGQDVALRCDPISGHVSLFWYQQALGQGPEFLTYFQNEAQLDKSGLPSDRFFAERPEGSVSTLKIQRTQQEDSAVYLCASSLHRDSYEQYFGPGTRLTVT.